This T cell receptor beta chain was identified in a study of blood T cell repertoires in COVID-19. For the study at large: Both acute and convalescent COVID-19 samples were obtained from the United States, Italy and Spain. T cells, B-cell-depleted T cells, or PBMCs supplied cDNA or gDNA.

In the source study's methods: Cell counts per sample came from amplifying reference gene primers. Using immunoSEQ multiplex PCR, the repertoire was profiled, and TCRdb retains in-frame clones only, with some absent. V, J and clone size were drawn from that table, and D and trimming were deduced from the DNA. The data contain about 310,000 clones, around 87% of them singletons. The CDR3 covers 14 residues. Germline V CDR1 and CDR2: SGHTA, FQGNSA. Trimming took 1 base from V and 3 from J, leaving 9 bases between them. The chain uses TRBV7-2 and TRBJ1-2; no definite D call. Sequenced input: peripheral blood. This TCR derives from a woman in her forties or fifties who had recovered from COVID-19. In nucleotides, the CDR3 is TGTGCCAGCAGCTTAGACAGCCTTCACTATGGCTACACCTTC. Its translation is CASSLDSLHYGYTF.